Shown below are 16 T cell receptor beta chains from a single sample sequenced in a study of CD8 T cells in ankylosing spondylitis. The antigens for these receptors are not known. MiXCR, applied by TCRdb to the 5' RACE reads, yields one record per CDR3 protein. The sample holds approximately 300,000 distinct CDR3 sequences; roughly 8% are singletons and the top ten take roughly 15%. Study results and caveats: Seemingly distinctive of ankylosing spondylitis blood was a TCR beta motif formed by eight highly homologous variants.

Sequencing was performed on blood, either unsorted or a sorted T cell fraction (not recorded which). The receptors were sampled from a male donor with ankylosing spondylitis.

The genes are TRBV11-2 and TRBJ1-1, with TRBD1 as a possible D gene (5 bases). The V gene lost 2 bases and the J gene lost 9 bases, with 19 bases spanning the gap. This CDR3 contains 15 residues. Germline lookup yields CDR1 SGHAT and CDR2 FQNNGV. CDR3 region: CASSLSLNWGGKAFF. As DNA, the CDR3 is TGTGCCAGCAGCTTATCCCTAAACTGGGGGGGGAAAGCTTTCTTT.

This clonotype was counted a few times. In nucleotides, the CDR3 is TGTGCCAGCAGCTTAGCAGGGAGGTCCGAGCAGTACTTC. This gives the protein CASSLAGRSEQYF. The rearrangement uses TRBV7-9 and TRBJ2-7; TRBD2 might be the D (6 bases). Germline V gene lookup returns CDR1 SEHNR and CDR2 FQNEAQ (reference sequence). The ends were cut back, 0 bases at V and 6 bases at J, with 9 bases in the middle. CDR3 size: 13 residues.

This clonotype has a count of ten or more. The chain is built from TRBV9 and TRBJ2-7, with D uncertain. Germline V CDR1 and CDR2: SGDLS, YYNGEE. The CDR3 extends over 15 amino acids. V was pared by 0 bases and J by 0 bases, with 10 bases between. CDR3: CASSVEARSSYEQYF. The CDR3, as DNA: TGTGCCAGCAGCGTAGAGGCGAGAAGCTCCTACGAGCAGTACTTC.

V usage is TRBV10-3 and J usage is TRBJ2-2, with D perhaps being TRBD1 or TRBD2 (5 bases each). The CDR3 extends over 15 amino acids. The ends were cut back, 4 bases at V and 0 bases at J, with 9 bases in the middle. Germline V gene lookup returns CDR1 ENHRY and CDR2 SYGVKD. CDR3 sequence (DNA): TGTGCCATCAGTGCGGGGCTAGCGAACACCGGGGAGCTGTTTTTT. Translation gives CAISAGLANTGELFF.

This clonotype was seen many times. The J gene is TRBJ2-1, the V gene TRBV29-1; D may be TRBD2 (5 bases). CDR1 and CDR2 (germline): SQVTM, ANQGSEA. Trimming cost V 7 bases and J 0 bases, with 13 bases left between them. CDR3 length: 14 residues. CDR3 amino acids: CSAFTGNSYNEQFF. The CDR3 nucleotides are TGCAGCGCCTTTACGGGGAACTCCTACAATGAGCAGTTCTTC.

J is TRBJ2-5 and V is TRBV28, with D unclear. The CDR3 is 14 residues long. Germline V gene data show CDR1 as MDHEN and CDR2 as SYDVKM. The V gene lost 5 bases and the J gene lost 5 bases, with 15 bases spanning the gap. CDR3: CASSQPSRRETQYF. CDR3 DNA sequence: TGTGCCAGCAGTCAACCGTCCCGACGGGAGACCCAGTACTTC.

This clonotype has just a few counts. The rearrangement links TRBV6-1 to TRBJ2-7, with a possible D match to TRBD2 (6 bases). Germline values: CDR1 MNHNS, CDR2 SASEGT. The CDR3 sequence is 15 residues long. V shed 2 bases and J shed 1 base, with 12 bases lying between them. In DNA, the CDR3 is TGTGCCAGCAGTGAACGGAGGGCAGGTTCCTACGAGCAGTACTTC. It translates to CASSERRAGSYEQYF.

This clonotype appeared many times. The chain carries TRBV29-1 and TRBJ2-1; 11 nucleotides line up with TRBD2. Germline-derived CDR1 and CDR2 are SQVTM and ANQGSEA. V dropped 8 bases and J dropped 3; count of bases not matched to a gene: 6. CDR3 length: 14 residues. The CDR3 nucleotides are TGCAGCTTTATTGGGACTAGCGGCTACAATGAGCAGTTCTTC. Translating gives CSFIGTSGYNEQFF.

This clonotype appeared many times. The chain has TRBV4-1 and TRBJ2-5, with D possibly TRBD2 on 5 matching bases. V was shortened by 0 bases and J by 5 bases, with 16 bases between the two germline ends. The CDR3 contains 16 residues. Germline-derived CDR1 and CDR2 are MGHRA and YSYEKL. The CDR3 region is CASSQDWRAFRETQYF. In DNA form, the CDR3 reads TGCGCCAGCAGCCAAGATTGGCGGGCCTTTAGGGAGACCCAGTACTTC.

This clonotype was observed at least ten times. The chain links TRBV6-2 or TRBV6-3 to TRBJ2-1, with TRBD2 as a possible D gene (6 bases). Trimming removed 5 bases from V and 4 bases from J, with 12 bases in between. This CDR3 contains 14 residues. The germline V gene has CDR1 MNHEY and CDR2 SVGEGT. The CDR3 protein is CASSPLTSYNEQFF. The CDR3 bases are TGTGCCAGCAGTCCCCTGACTAGTTACAATGAGCAGTTCTTC.

The chain employs TRBV7-3 and TRBJ2-2; unclear D gene. Germline V gene sequence: CDR1 SGHTA, CDR2 FQGTGA. V dropped 2 bases and J dropped 4 bases, with 14 bases sitting between them. The CDR3 is 16 amino acids. CDR3 sequence: CASSLAPGPITGELFF. CDR3 coding DNA: TGTGCCAGCAGCTTAGCTCCGGGTCCTATCACCGGGGAGCTGTTTTTT.

The chain couples TRBV7-3 to TRBJ2-1; a weak D match, TRBD1 (6 bases). V dropped 1 base and J dropped 6 bases, with 13 bases sitting between them. The CDR3 length is 15 residues. Germline CDR1 is SGHTA and CDR2 is FQGTGA. This CDR3 is CASSLRGTRPNEQFF. Written as DNA, the CDR3 is TGTGCCAGCAGCTTAAGAGGGACAAGGCCCAATGAGCAGTTCTTC.

Ten or more counts support this clonotype. The V and J genes are TRBV7-2 and TRBJ2-3; D gene ambiguous. Trimming took off 1 base at V and 4 bases at J, with 6 bases between the two ends. The CDR3 runs to 13 residues. Germline V gene lookup returns CDR1 SGHTA and CDR2 FQGNSA. CDR3 sequence reads: CASSLVGPDTQYF. The CDR3 coding sequence is TGTGCCAGCAGCTTAGTTGGGCCAGATACGCAGTATTTT.

This clonotype was detected only a few times. The gene calls are TRBV20-1 and TRBJ1-3; maybe TRBD1 (6 bases). Per germline, CDR1 DFQATT and CDR2 SNEGSKA (reference sequence). The CDR3 totals 14 residues. V was shortened by 1 base and J by 4 bases, with 11 bases between the two germline ends. DNA of the CDR3: TGCAGTGCTAGAGCGGGGGGCCTCGGAAACACCATATATTTT. It codes for CSARAGGLGNTIYF.

The chain carries TRBV11-2 and TRBJ2-5; perhaps TRBD1 as D (7 bases). V lost 5 bases, J lost 1 base, and 14 bases lay in between. The germline CDR1 and CDR2 sequences are SGHAT and FQNNGV. This CDR3 is 15 amino acids long. The CDR3 DNA reads TGTGCCAGCAGCCCGGAGGGACAGACCCAAGAGACCCAGTACTTC. Amino acid sequence: CASSPEGQTQETQYF.

This clonotype was detected a few times. The V and J genes are TRBV9 and TRBJ2-5; D is ambiguous. The CDR3 consists of 13 residues. The V end was cut by 2 bases, the J end by 0 bases, with 5 bases between. Germline assignment: CDR1 SGDLS and CDR2 YYNGEE. The CDR3: CASSVTNQETQYF. CDR3 nucleotide sequence: TGTGCCAGCAGCGTTACTAACCAAGAGACCCAGTACTTC.